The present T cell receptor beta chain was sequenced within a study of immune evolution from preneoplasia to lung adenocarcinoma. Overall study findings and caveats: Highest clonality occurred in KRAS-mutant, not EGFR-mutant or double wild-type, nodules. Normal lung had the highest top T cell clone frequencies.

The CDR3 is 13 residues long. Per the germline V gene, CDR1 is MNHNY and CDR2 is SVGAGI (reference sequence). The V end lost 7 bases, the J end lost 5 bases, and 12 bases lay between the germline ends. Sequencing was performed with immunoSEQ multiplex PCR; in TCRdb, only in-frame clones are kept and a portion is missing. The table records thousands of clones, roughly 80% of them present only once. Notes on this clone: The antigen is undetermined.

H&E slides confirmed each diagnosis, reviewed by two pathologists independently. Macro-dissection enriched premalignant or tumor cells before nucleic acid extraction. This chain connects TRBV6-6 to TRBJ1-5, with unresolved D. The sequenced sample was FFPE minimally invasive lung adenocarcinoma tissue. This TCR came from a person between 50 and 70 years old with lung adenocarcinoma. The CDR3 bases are TGTGCCAGCACCCCGGGGTTTGATCAGCCCCAGCATTTT. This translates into CASTPGFDQPQHF.